Listed below are T cell receptor beta chains from one sample, sequenced in a study of CXCR4 blockade with PD-1 therapy in pancreatic cancer. The repertoire was sequenced with immunoSEQ multiplex PCR; TCRdb's copy has only in-frame clones and lacks some. The sample has some 5,000 clones, less than 70% seen once. The sample consisted of tumor tissue. The receptors shown here come from a human donor with pancreatic ductal adenocarcinoma. CDR3s include the opening cysteine and the closing phenylalanine or tryptophan. Fields, in order: CDR3 DNA, CDR3 protein, D gene, J gene, clone size, V gene. The D gene is left open where the match is weak. Size tells how often a clone was seen (once, few, many) or the class of an expanded clone, and some rows leave it out.

CDR3nt: TGTGCCAGCAGCCTACAAGGACAGGTCTCCGGGGAGCTGTTTTTT; CDR3aa: CASSLQGQVSGELFF; d_gene: -; j_gene: TRBJ2-2; abundance: few; v_gene: TRBV7-5
CDR3nt: TGTGCCAGCATCGCAGGCGGGGGAACAGATACGCAGTATTTT; CDR3aa: CASIAGGGTDTQYF; d_gene: TRBD2; j_gene: TRBJ2-3; abundance: few; v_gene: TRBV9
CDR3nt: TGTGCCAGCAGCCGGGGACTAGGCTCCTACGAGCAGTACTTC; CDR3aa: CASSRGLGSYEQYF; d_gene: TRBD2; j_gene: TRBJ2-7; abundance: -; v_gene: TRBV6-8
CDR3nt: TGTGCCAGTAGGGGAGGGACTAGCTTAGGCAATGAGCAGTTCTTC; CDR3aa: CASRGGTSLGNEQFF; d_gene: TRBD2; j_gene: TRBJ2-1; abundance: -; v_gene: TRBV19
CDR3nt: TGTGCCTGGAGTGTTGGACAGGACGATGGCTACACCTTC; CDR3aa: CAWSVGQDDGYTF; d_gene: TRBD1; j_gene: TRBJ1-2; abundance: once; v_gene: TRBV30
CDR3nt: TGTGCCAGCTCACCGATGACTAGCGGGAGAGGAGAGACCCAGTACTTC; CDR3aa: CASSPMTSGRGETQYF; d_gene: TRBD2; j_gene: TRBJ2-5; abundance: -; v_gene: TRBV18
CDR3nt: TGTGCCAGCAGTGCAGACTCGGTCCGTGGAAACACCATATATTTT; CDR3aa: CASSADSVRGNTIYF; d_gene: -; j_gene: TRBJ1-3; abundance: -; v_gene: TRBV25-1
CDR3nt: TGTGCCAGCAGTTACCGTGGGGCCATGGAGACCCAGTACTTC; CDR3aa: CASSYRGAMETQYF; d_gene: -; j_gene: TRBJ2-5; abundance: -; v_gene: TRBV6-8
CDR3nt: TGCAGCGCAACGGGACAGCAAGAGACCCAGTACTTC; CDR3aa: CSATGQQETQYF; d_gene: TRBD1; j_gene: TRBJ2-5; abundance: -; v_gene: TRBV29-1
CDR3nt: TGTGCCAGTAGTCTAGGACAGGTTCACTATGGCTACACCTTC; CDR3aa: CASSLGQVHYGYTF; d_gene: TRBD1; j_gene: TRBJ1-2; abundance: -; v_gene: TRBV19
CDR3nt: TGTGCCAGCAGTTTTGCGGGGGATGGTGGAAACACCATATATTTT; CDR3aa: CASSFAGDGGNTIYF; d_gene: -; j_gene: TRBJ1-3; abundance: -; v_gene: TRBV28
CDR3nt: TGCAGCGCGAGAGGACAGGGATCAGGCACCGGGGAGCTGTTTTTT; CDR3aa: CSARGQGSGTGELFF; d_gene: TRBD1; j_gene: TRBJ2-2; abundance: -; v_gene: TRBV29-1
CDR3nt: TGTGCCAGCAGTTACTCGAGTGGGTACGGTTCGGCAGATACGCAGTATTTT; CDR3aa: CASSYSSGYGSADTQYF; d_gene: -; j_gene: TRBJ2-3; abundance: -; v_gene: TRBV6-8
CDR3nt: TGTGCCAGTAGTATAGCCGGGCCAGGCTATGGCTACACCTTC; CDR3aa: CASSIAGPGYGYTF; d_gene: -; j_gene: TRBJ1-2; abundance: -; v_gene: TRBV19
CDR3nt: TGTGCCAGTAGTTCGGGACTATTAAATCAGCCCCAGCATTTT; CDR3aa: CASSSGLLNQPQHF; d_gene: -; j_gene: TRBJ1-5; abundance: -; v_gene: TRBV19
CDR3nt: TGCGCCAGCAGCTTGCCGGGACTAGCGGGAGGTAATGAGCAGTTCTTC; CDR3aa: CASSLPGLAGGNEQFF; d_gene: TRBD2; j_gene: TRBJ2-1; abundance: -; v_gene: TRBV5-1
CDR3nt: TGTGCCAGTAGTATAGGAACAGGATCTAACTATGGCTACACCTTC; CDR3aa: CASSIGTGSNYGYTF; d_gene: -; j_gene: TRBJ1-2; abundance: -; v_gene: TRBV19
CDR3nt: TGTGCCAGTAGTATAGACTCTCCGGCGACAGGAGCCAGGAATGAGCAGTTCTTC; CDR3aa: CASSIDSPATGARNEQFF; d_gene: -; j_gene: TRBJ2-1; abundance: -; v_gene: TRBV19
CDR3nt: TGTGCCAGCTCGGGAGGGGGCGTTCTTGCTTTCTTT; CDR3aa: CASSGGGVLAFF; d_gene: TRBD1; j_gene: TRBJ1-1; abundance: -; v_gene: TRBV6-8
CDR3nt: TGTGCCTGGAGTGTAACCGGTAATGAGCAGTTCTTC; CDR3aa: CAWSVTGNEQFF; d_gene: -; j_gene: TRBJ2-1; abundance: few; v_gene: TRBV30
CDR3nt: TGTGCCATCAGTGGAGATGGGGACACCCTGGGGGAAAAACTGTTTTTT; CDR3aa: CAISGDGDTLGEKLFF; d_gene: -; j_gene: TRBJ1-4; abundance: -; v_gene: TRBV6-8
CDR3nt: TGTGCCACCAGCTTTAGGGACGATACCTACGAGCAGTACTTC; CDR3aa: CATSFRDDTYEQYF; d_gene: -; j_gene: TRBJ2-7; abundance: -; v_gene: TRBV15
CDR3nt: TGTGCCAGCTCACCACCGAGCTCCTACGAGCAGTACTTC; CDR3aa: CASSPPSSYEQYF; d_gene: -; j_gene: TRBJ2-7; abundance: -; v_gene: TRBV18
CDR3nt: TGTGCCTGGAGCGCCATCGCGGGGAGCAATCAGCCCCAGCATTTT; CDR3aa: CAWSAIAGSNQPQHF; d_gene: -; j_gene: TRBJ1-5; abundance: -; v_gene: TRBV30
CDR3nt: TGTGCCAGCAGCTTCAACCGGGACAGGAACACTGAAGCTTTCTTT; CDR3aa: CASSFNRDRNTEAFF; d_gene: TRBD1; j_gene: TRBJ1-1; abundance: few; v_gene: TRBV11-3
CDR3nt: TGTGCCAGCAGTTTATACGGGCGTGGCTACACCTTC; CDR3aa: CASSLYGRGYTF; d_gene: -; j_gene: TRBJ1-2; abundance: -; v_gene: TRBV28
CDR3nt: TGTGCCAGCAGCCTCGGGACTAGCGGGACCCGAAGCACAGATACGCAGTATTTT; CDR3aa: CASSLGTSGTRSTDTQYF; d_gene: TRBD2; j_gene: TRBJ2-3; abundance: few; v_gene: TRBV6-8
CDR3nt: TGTGCCAGCTCACCACCCGCAGGGAATACTAACTATGGCTACACCTTC; CDR3aa: CASSPPAGNTNYGYTF; d_gene: -; j_gene: TRBJ1-2; abundance: -; v_gene: TRBV18
CDR3nt: TGCAGCGCCCGGGACAGCCACTACGAGCAGTACTTC; CDR3aa: CSARDSHYEQYF; d_gene: TRBD1; j_gene: TRBJ2-7; abundance: -; v_gene: TRBV29-1
CDR3nt: TGTGCCAGCAGACCACGACAGGGGTACACTGAAGCTTTCTTT; CDR3aa: CASRPRQGYTEAFF; d_gene: TRBD1; j_gene: TRBJ1-1; abundance: -; v_gene: TRBV28
CDR3nt: TGTGCCAGCAGATCCACTAGGGGCGAGACCCAGTACTTC; CDR3aa: CASRSTRGETQYF; d_gene: -; j_gene: TRBJ2-5; abundance: few; v_gene: TRBV6-8
CDR3nt: TGCAGCGTTGATAACGGGGGCATGAACACTGAAGCTTTCTTT; CDR3aa: CSVDNGGMNTEAFF; d_gene: -; j_gene: TRBJ1-1; abundance: once; v_gene: TRBV29-1
CDR3nt: TGCGCCAGCAGCCAAATTTACAGGGGGCGAGACGAGCAGTACTTC; CDR3aa: CASSQIYRGRDEQYF; d_gene: TRBD1; j_gene: TRBJ2-7; abundance: medium-sized; v_gene: TRBV4-1
CDR3nt: TGTGCCAGCTCACCTGGAGTTGGTACGGGGGGCAATGAGCAGTTCTTC; CDR3aa: CASSPGVGTGGNEQFF; d_gene: TRBD2; j_gene: TRBJ2-1; abundance: -; v_gene: TRBV18
CDR3nt: TGTGCCAGCAAGACTAGCGGGAGAGATACGCAGTATTTT; CDR3aa: CASKTSGRDTQYF; d_gene: TRBD2; j_gene: TRBJ2-3; abundance: few; v_gene: TRBV6-7
CDR3nt: TGTGCCAGCAGTTTAGTCGGGGGTAGCTCCTACGAGCAGTACTTC; CDR3aa: CASSLVGGSSYEQYF; d_gene: -; j_gene: TRBJ2-7; abundance: -; v_gene: TRBV28
CDR3nt: TGTGCCAGCAGTTCTCGAAGCCTGTATAGCAATCAGCCCCAGCATTTT; CDR3aa: CASSSRSLYSNQPQHF; d_gene: -; j_gene: TRBJ1-5; abundance: -; v_gene: TRBV28
CDR3nt: TGTGCCAGCTCCTTACGGGAGGGCCTCTACAATGAGCAGTTCTTC; CDR3aa: CASSLREGLYNEQFF; d_gene: TRBD2; j_gene: TRBJ2-1; abundance: -; v_gene: TRBV18
CDR3nt: TGTGCCAGCAGCGGGACGAGGGGCGGAAACTACGAGCAGTACTTC; CDR3aa: CASSGTRGGNYEQYF; d_gene: -; j_gene: TRBJ2-7; abundance: few; v_gene: TRBV7-1
CDR3nt: TGTGCCAGCGGAGGGGGGGCAAGGGGAAACACCATATATTTT; CDR3aa: CASGGGARGNTIYF; d_gene: -; j_gene: TRBJ1-3; abundance: -; v_gene: TRBV28
CDR3nt: TGCAGCGTTGACTCCGGCCTGGACACCGGGGAGCTGTTTTTT; CDR3aa: CSVDSGLDTGELFF; d_gene: -; j_gene: TRBJ2-2; abundance: once; v_gene: TRBV29-1
CDR3nt: TGTGCCAGCAGCCAAGTTACGGGTCACACTGAAGCTTTCTTT; CDR3aa: CASSQVTGHTEAFF; d_gene: -; j_gene: TRBJ1-1; abundance: -; v_gene: TRBV14
CDR3nt: TGTGCCAGCAGCTTCGGGGGAGGGGATGAAAAACTGTTTTTT; CDR3aa: CASSFGGGDEKLFF; d_gene: -; j_gene: TRBJ1-4; abundance: -; v_gene: TRBV7-5
CDR3nt: TGCAGCGTTGGCATCTTAGCGGGGGGAGGTTACAATGAGCAGTTCTTC; CDR3aa: CSVGILAGGGYNEQFF; d_gene: TRBD2; j_gene: TRBJ2-1; abundance: -; v_gene: TRBV29-1
CDR3nt: TGTGCCAGCTCGACAGGGCCCACCGGGGAGCTGTTTTTT; CDR3aa: CASSTGPTGELFF; d_gene: TRBD1; j_gene: TRBJ2-2; abundance: -; v_gene: TRBV18
CDR3nt: TGTGCCAGATCCGGACAGGGCACCGGGGAGCTGTTTTTT; CDR3aa: CARSGQGTGELFF; d_gene: TRBD1; j_gene: TRBJ2-2; abundance: -; v_gene: TRBV19